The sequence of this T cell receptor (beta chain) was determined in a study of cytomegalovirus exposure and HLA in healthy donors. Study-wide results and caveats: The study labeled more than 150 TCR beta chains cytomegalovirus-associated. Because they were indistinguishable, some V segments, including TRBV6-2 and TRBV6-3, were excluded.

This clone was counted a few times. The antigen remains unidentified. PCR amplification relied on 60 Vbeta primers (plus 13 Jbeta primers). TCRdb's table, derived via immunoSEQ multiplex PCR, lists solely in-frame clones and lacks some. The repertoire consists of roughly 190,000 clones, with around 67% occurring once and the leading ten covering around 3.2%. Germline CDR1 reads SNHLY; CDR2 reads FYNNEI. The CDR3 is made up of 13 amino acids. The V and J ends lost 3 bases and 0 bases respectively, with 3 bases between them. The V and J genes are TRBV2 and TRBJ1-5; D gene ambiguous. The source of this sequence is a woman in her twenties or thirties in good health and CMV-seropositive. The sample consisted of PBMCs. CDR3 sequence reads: CASSDRSNQPQHF. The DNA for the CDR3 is TGTGCCAGCAGTGATCGTAGCAATCAGCCCCAGCATTTT.